The present T cell receptor beta chain was sequenced within a study of graft-versus-host responses after intestinal transplantation. Method: immunoSEQ multiplex PCR; TCRdb's copy keeps in-frame clones and lacks some. Found here are about 78,000 clones, around 90% of them singletons; the top ten hold approximately 4.1%. Germline V gene sequence: CDR1 MNHEY, CDR2 SMNVEV (reference sequence). CDR3 size: 13 residues. Trimming pared 2 bases from V and 5 bases from J, leaving 6 bases between. About this clone: Antigen specificity is unknown.

This specimen was unstimulated CD8+ T cells sorted from spleen or lymph node cells, taken before transplant. J is TRBJ2-2 and V is TRBV27; D is undetermined. The receptor was derived from a human donor who was the organ donor for an intestinal transplant. The CDR3 sequence: CASSLQVTGELFF. CDR3 bases: TGTGCCAGCAGTTTACAGGTGACCGGGGAGCTGTTTTTT.